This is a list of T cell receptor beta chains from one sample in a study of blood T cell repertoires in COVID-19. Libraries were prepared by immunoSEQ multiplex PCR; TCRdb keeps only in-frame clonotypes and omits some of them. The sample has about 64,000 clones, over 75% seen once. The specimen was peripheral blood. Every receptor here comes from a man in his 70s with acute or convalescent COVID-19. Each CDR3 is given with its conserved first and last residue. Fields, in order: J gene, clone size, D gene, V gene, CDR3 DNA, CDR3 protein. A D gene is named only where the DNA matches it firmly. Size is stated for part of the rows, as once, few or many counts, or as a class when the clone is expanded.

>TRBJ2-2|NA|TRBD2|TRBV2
TGTGCCAGCAGGAGGACTAGCGGGGGACGGAACACCGGGGAGCTGTTTTTT
CASRRTSGGRNTGELFF
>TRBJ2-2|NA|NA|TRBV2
TGTGCCAGCAGACCCTCGGGACACAACACCGGGGAGCTGTTTTTT
CASRPSGHNTGELFF
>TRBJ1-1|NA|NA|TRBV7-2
TGTGCCAGCAGCTTACATCAGAGGTTGGGGAACACTGAAGCTTTCTTT
CASSLHQRLGNTEAFF
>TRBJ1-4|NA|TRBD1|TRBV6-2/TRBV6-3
TGTGCCAGCAGTCCCTGGGACAGGGGGTTTCTGGCAACTAATGAAAAACTGTTTTTT
CASSPWDRGFLATNEKLFF
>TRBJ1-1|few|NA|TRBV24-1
TGTGCCACCAAAGACAGAGGTTCCACTGAAGCTTTCTTT
CATKDRGSTEAFF
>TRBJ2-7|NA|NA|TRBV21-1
TGTGCCAGCAGCAACCATGGTAAGTTGGGACAGCCAACCTACGAGCAGTACTTC
CASSNHGKLGQPTYEQYF
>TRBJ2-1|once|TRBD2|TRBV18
TGTGCCAGCTCACCCGGACTAGCGGGGGCAAATGAGCAGTTCTTC
CASSPGLAGANEQFF
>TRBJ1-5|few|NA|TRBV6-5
TGTGCCAGCACCCCGGGTCCCAATCAGCCCCAGCATTTT
CASTPGPNQPQHF
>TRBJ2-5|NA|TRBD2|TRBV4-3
TGCGCCAGCAGCCAGGGTAGCGGGGGGGCCGTAGAGACCCAGTACTTC
CASSQGSGGAVETQYF
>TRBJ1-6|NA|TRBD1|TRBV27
TGTGCCAGCAGTTTTCGGGACAGGGCGTCACCCCTCCACTTT
CASSFRDRASPLHF
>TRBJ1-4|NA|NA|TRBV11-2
TGTGCCAGCAGCCCATCCCTAAGACGAGGAAGAAATGAAAAACTGTTTTTT
CASSPSLRRGRNEKLFF
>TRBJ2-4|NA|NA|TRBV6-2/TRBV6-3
TGTGCCAGCAGTCGGATCCAATCCGGGACATTTGCCAAAAACATTCAGTACTTC
CASSRIQSGTFAKNIQYF
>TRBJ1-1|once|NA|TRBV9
TGTGCCAGCAGTCAGGGGAATGAAGCTTTCTTT
CASSQGNEAFF
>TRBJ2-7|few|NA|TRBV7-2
TGTGCCAGCAGCTTAACGGTCTTTACAGGGCCCTGGTACGAGCAGTACTTC
CASSLTVFTGPWYEQYF
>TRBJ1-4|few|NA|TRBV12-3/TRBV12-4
TGTGCCAGCAGCGGTGGAGGAAAACTGTTTTTT
CASSGGGKLFF
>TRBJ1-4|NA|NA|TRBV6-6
TGTGCCAGCAGTCTCCGGGTCAGGCGGACGGGGATTAATGAAAAACTGTTTTTT
CASSLRVRRTGINEKLFF
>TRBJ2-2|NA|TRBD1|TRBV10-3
TGTGCCATCAGCTCAGGGGGGAACACCGGGGAGCTGTTTTTT
CAISSGGNTGELFF
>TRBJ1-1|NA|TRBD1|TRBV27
TGTGCCAGCAGGACAACCGGGACAGGGAGGGTAAGGACTGAAGCTTTCTTT
CASRTTGTGRVRTEAFF
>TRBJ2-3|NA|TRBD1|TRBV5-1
TGCGCCAGCAGCGTCGACAGGGCCTCGCGCTCAGATACGCAGTATTTT
CASSVDRASRSDTQYF
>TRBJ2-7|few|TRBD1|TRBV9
TGTGCCAGCAGCGTGGGCCCGGGACAGGGGGTGGGTGAGCAGTACTTC
CASSVGPGQGVGEQYF
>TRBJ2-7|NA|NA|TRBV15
TGTGCCACCAGCAGAGGACAGACGGGCACCTACGAGCAGTACTTC
CATSRGQTGTYEQYF
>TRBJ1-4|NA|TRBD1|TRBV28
TGTGCCAGCAGGGGCGCAGGGACAGAAGAAAAACTGTTTTTT
CASRGAGTEEKLFF
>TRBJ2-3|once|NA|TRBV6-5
TGTGCCAGCAGTTACCGGCTAGCCCCAGATACGCAGTATTTT
CASSYRLAPDTQYF
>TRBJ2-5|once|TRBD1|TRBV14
TGTGCCAGCAGCCAAAGGCAGGGGGTAGACCTTCAAGAGACCCAGTACTTC
CASSQRQGVDLQETQYF
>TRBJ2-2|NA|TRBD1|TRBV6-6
TGTGCCAGCAGTACAGGGGGTTATGCCGGGGAGCTGTTTTTT
CASSTGGYAGELFF
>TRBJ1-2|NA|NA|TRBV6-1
TGTGCCAGCAGTGAATGGAGAAGGACTAACTATGGCTACACCTTC
CASSEWRRTNYGYTF
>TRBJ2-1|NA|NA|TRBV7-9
TGTGCCAGCAGCTTAGCCGGGAACAACTACAATGAGCAGTTCTTC
CASSLAGNNYNEQFF
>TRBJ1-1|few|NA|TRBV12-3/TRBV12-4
TGTGCCAGCACCCCGGACAGTTACACTGAAGCTTTCTTT
CASTPDSYTEAFF
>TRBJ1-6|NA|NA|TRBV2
TGTGCCAGCAGTGAAGGGACTCGCCGGAATTCACCCCTCCACTTT
CASSEGTRRNSPLHF
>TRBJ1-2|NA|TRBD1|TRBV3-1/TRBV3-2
TGTGCCAGCAGACAGACAGGGCCCAACTATGGCTACACCTTC
CASRQTGPNYGYTF
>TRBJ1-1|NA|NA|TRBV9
TGTGCCAGCAGCGTAGGCACAGGGAACACTGAAGCTTTCTTT
CASSVGTGNTEAFF
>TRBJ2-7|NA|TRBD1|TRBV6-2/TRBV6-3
TGTGCCAGCAGTTACTTAACAGGGGGCTCCTACGAGCAGTACTTC
CASSYLTGGSYEQYF
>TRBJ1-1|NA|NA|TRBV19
TGTGCCAGTAGTATGCGTATGAACACTGAAGCTTTCTTT
CASSMRMNTEAFF
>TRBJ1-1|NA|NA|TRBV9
TGTGCCAGCAGCGCCTGGGAGGAGAGGGCTGAAGCTTTCTTT
CASSAWEERAEAFF
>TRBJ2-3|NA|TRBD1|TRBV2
TGTGCCAGCAGTGAAATTGGGACAGGGGTGTACACAGATACGCAGTATTTT
CASSEIGTGVYTDTQYF
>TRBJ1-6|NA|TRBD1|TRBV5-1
TGCGCCAGCAGCTTGGGCCAGGGGGCAAGAACCTATAATTCACCCCTCCACTTT
CASSLGQGARTYNSPLHF
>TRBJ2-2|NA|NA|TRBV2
TGTGCCAGCAGTTTAGACACGTTCGCGAACACCGGGGAGCTGTTTTTT
CASSLDTFANTGELFF
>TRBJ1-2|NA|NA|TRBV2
TGTGCCAGCAGGATAGCTAACTATGGCTACACCTTC
CASRIANYGYTF
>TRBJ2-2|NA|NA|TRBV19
TGTGCCAGTTTACAGGGGAACACCGGGGAGCTGTTTTTT
CASLQGNTGELFF
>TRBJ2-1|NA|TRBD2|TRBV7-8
TGTGCCAGCAGCTCCCCATTAGCGGGGGGCTCCTACAATGAGCAGTTCTTC
CASSSPLAGGSYNEQFF
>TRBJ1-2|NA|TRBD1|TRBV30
TGTGCCTGGAGTGTACGGTCGCCAGGGGGCGTTGGCTACACCTTC
CAWSVRSPGGVGYTF
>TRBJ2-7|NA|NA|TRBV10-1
TGCGCCGGGAGCTGCTGTGGCTACGAGCAGTACTTC
CAGSCCGYEQYF
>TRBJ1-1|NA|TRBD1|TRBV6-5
TGTGCCAGCAGTAGGGACAGTCCTAACACTGAAGCTTTCTTT
CASSRDSPNTEAFF
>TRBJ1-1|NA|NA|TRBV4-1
TGCGCCAGCAGCCAAGATAGCGAAGCTTTCTTT
CASSQDSEAFF
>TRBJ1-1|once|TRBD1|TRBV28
TGTGCCAGCAGGGAGCAGGGGGCCGCTGAAGCTTTCTTT
CASREQGAAEAFF
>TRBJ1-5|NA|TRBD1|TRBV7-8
TGTGCCAGCAGCTTAGGCCTACAGGGGACCTCTTATAGCAATCAGCCCCAGCATTTT
CASSLGLQGTSYSNQPQHF
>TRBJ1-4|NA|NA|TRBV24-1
TGTGCCACCAGTGATTGGGCGGGGGGAAAACTGTTTTTT
CATSDWAGGKLFF
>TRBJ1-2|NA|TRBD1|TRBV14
TGTGCCAGCAGCCAGATCAGGGGGCGCAACTCCTATGGCTACACCTTC
CASSQIRGRNSYGYTF
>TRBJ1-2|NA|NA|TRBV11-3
TGTGCCAGCAGCTCCATACCCTTTGGGGGGGGAATCAATAACTATGGCTACACCTTC
CASSSIPFGGGINNYGYTF
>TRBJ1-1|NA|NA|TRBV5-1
TGCGCCAGCAGCACGGACCCGAGGGACACTGAAGCTTTCTTT
CASSTDPRDTEAFF
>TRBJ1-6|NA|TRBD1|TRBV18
TGTGCCAGCTCACCTCAGGGACAGGCAAATTCACCCCTCCACTTT
CASSPQGQANSPLHF
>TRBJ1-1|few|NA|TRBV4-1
TGCGCCAGCAGCCAAGTCGGAGTCCACACTGAAGCTTTCTTT
CASSQVGVHTEAFF
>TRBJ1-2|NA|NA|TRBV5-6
TGTGCCAGCAGCTTGGATGGCCCGGGGTTGTATGGCTACACCTTC
CASSLDGPGLYGYTF